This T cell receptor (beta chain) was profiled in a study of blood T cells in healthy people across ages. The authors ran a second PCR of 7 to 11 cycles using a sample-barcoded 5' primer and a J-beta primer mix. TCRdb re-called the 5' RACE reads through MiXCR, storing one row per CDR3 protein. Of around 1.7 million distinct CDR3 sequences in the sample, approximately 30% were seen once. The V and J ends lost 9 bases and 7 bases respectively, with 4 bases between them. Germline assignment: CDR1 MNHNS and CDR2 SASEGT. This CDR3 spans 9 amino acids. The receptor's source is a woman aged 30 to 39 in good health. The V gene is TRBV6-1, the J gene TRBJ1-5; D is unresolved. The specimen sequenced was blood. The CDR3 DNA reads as TGTGCCAGGGGCCAGCCCCAGCATTTT. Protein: CARGQPQHF.